The 27 T cell receptor beta chains below come from one sample, sequenced in a study of T cell responses to AZD1222 COVID-19 vaccine. The protocol was immunoSEQ multiplex PCR, while the TCRdb copy is restricted to in-frame clones and leaves out a portion. The repertoire consists of approximately 150,000 clones, with around 94% occurring once and the leading ten covering roughly 5%. The specimen comprised peripheral blood, sampled 28 days after the second AZD1222 dose. The receptors were gathered from an adult who received the AZD1222 COVID-19 vaccine.

The chain uses TRBV19 and TRBJ2-2, with D perhaps given as TRBD1 or TRBD2 (6 bases each). Trimming removed 8 bases from V and 1 base from J, with 20 bases in between. CDR3 length: 17 residues. CDR1 and CDR2 (germline): LNHDA, SQIVND (reference sequence). DNA for the CDR3: TGTGCCAGTTCGATCCCATTACAGGGAGGGAACACCGGGGAGCTGTTTTTT. The encoded protein is CASSIPLQGGNTGELFF.

The chain combines TRBV6-5 with TRBJ1-6; TRBD1 is a possible D gene (5 bases). The germline CDR1 and CDR2 sequences are MNHEY and SVGAGI. The CDR3 loop spans 15 amino acids. Trimming left V 2 bases short and J 10 bases short, with 15 bases between. The CDR3 DNA sequence: TGTGCCAGCAGTTACGAACGGGGGTCTAGCTCACCCCTCCACTTT. This gives the protein CASSYERGSSSPLHF.

V gene TRBV15 combines with J gene TRBJ2-1; 14 positions agree with TRBD2. CDR3 length: 16 amino acids. J was trimmed by 4 bases and V by 4 bases; bases with no gene match: 3. The germline V gene encodes CDR1 LNHNV and CDR2 YYDKDF (reference sequence). The CDR3, as DNA: TGTGCCACCAGCACTGGACTAGCGGGAGGATACAATGAGCAGTTCTTC. Translated: CATSTGLAGGYNEQFF.

This chain joins TRBV28 and TRBJ1-6, with 8 bases aligning to TRBD1. V was clipped by 6 bases and J by 5 bases; unmatched bases: 6. The V gene's germline CDR1 is MDHEN and CDR2 SYDVKM. The length of the CDR3 is 15 residues. The CDR3 DNA sequence: TGTGCCAGCAGCCCGGACAGGGTCCATAATTCACCCCTCCACTTT. Its translation: CASSPDRVHNSPLHF.

The chain recombines TRBV15 with TRBJ1-6; perhaps TRBD1 as D (5 bases). Germline lookup yields CDR1 LNHNV and CDR2 YYDKDF (reference sequence). This CDR3 region has 13 residues. V lost 0 bases to trimming and J lost 11 bases, with 8 bases between them. CDR3 sequence reads: CATSRDGGAPLHF. The CDR3, as DNA: TGTGCCACCAGCAGAGATGGGGGGGCACCCCTCCACTTT.

J is TRBJ2-5 and V is TRBV18; maybe TRBD1 (5 bases). Germline CDR1 and CDR2: KGHSH and LQKENI. CDR3 size: 15 residues. V was pared by 3 bases and J by 1 base, with 12 bases between. The CDR3 is CASSPYRQGQETQYF. CDR3 nucleotide sequence: TGTGCCAGCTCACCCTACCGGCAGGGCCAAGAGACCCAGTACTTC.

The rearrangement uses TRBV5-6 and TRBJ1-2; D is unclear. Germline V gives CDR1 SGHDT, CDR2 YYEEEE. This CDR3 comprises 12 residues. The V end lost 4 bases, the J end lost 2 bases, and 6 bases lay between the germline ends. The CDR3 nucleotides read TGTGCCAGCAGCCTCCCGAACTATGGCTACACCTTC. It specifies CASSLPNYGYTF.

This chain links TRBV4-1 with TRBJ1-1; the D gene is possibly TRBD1 (5 bases). Looked up from germline, CDR1 is MGHRA and CDR2 is YSYEKL. This CDR3 is built from 16 residues. The V gene lost 0 bases and the J gene lost 4 bases, with 15 bases spanning the gap. CDR3 residues: CASSQEWGEWATEAFF. The CDR3 nucleotides read TGCGCCAGCAGCCAAGAATGGGGGGAATGGGCCACTGAAGCTTTCTTT.

CDR3 DNA sequence: TGTGCCAGCAGCTTACTGACAGGACTGGCCGTGGAGTTCTTC. Translated: CASSLLTGLAVEFF. The J gene is TRBJ2-1, the V gene TRBV7-2; D perhaps matches TRBD1 (6 bases). The CDR3 length is 14 residues. Between the trimmed V and J ends, which lost 2 bases and 14 bases, there was a span of 19 bases. Germline V gene sequence: CDR1 SGHTA, CDR2 FQGNSA. The entire variable domain, with the rest obtained from reference TRBV7-2 and TRBJ2-1, is as follows: GAGVSQSPSNKVTEKGKDVELRCDPISGHTALYWYRQSLGQGLEFLIYFQGNSAPDKSGLPSDRFSAERTGGSVSTLTIQRTQQEDSAVYLCASSLLTGLAVEFFGPGTRLTVL.

This chain joins TRBV6-5 and TRBJ2-3; 9 bases match TRBD1. The ends lost 3 bases at V and 4 bases at J; junction bases unmatched: 8. This CDR3 is built from 16 residues. Germline V gene lookup returns CDR1 MNHEY and CDR2 SVGAGI. CDR3 amino acids: CASSYAGTGFPDTQYF. DNA for the CDR3: TGTGCCAGCAGTTATGCCGGGACAGGGTTCCCAGATACGCAGTATTTT.

This chain connects TRBV10-3 to TRBJ2-1; D perhaps matches TRBD2 (5 bases). Germline V gives CDR1 ENHRY, CDR2 SYGVKD. V lost 10 bases and J 6 bases, leaving 13 bases between the germline ends. There are 12 residues in the CDR3. CDR3 residues: CATLATGNEQFF. DNA for the CDR3: TGTGCCACATTAGCGACGGGCAATGAGCAGTTCTTC.

The table lists this clone with a few counts. V usage is TRBV6-2 or TRBV6-3 and J usage is TRBJ1-5; D gene ambiguous. V dropped 2 bases and J dropped 0 bases, with 11 bases sitting between them. CDR3 size: 16 residues. Germline V gene data show CDR1 as MNHEY and CDR2 as SVGEGT. The CDR3 spells CASSYQPYYSNQPQHF. CDR3 DNA: TGTGCCAGCAGTTACCAACCCTATTATAGCAATCAGCCCCAGCATTTT.

The J gene is TRBJ2-2, the V gene TRBV3-1 (or the pseudogene TRBV3-2), with D tentatively TRBD2 (5 bases). Trimming took 0 bases from V and 1 from J, leaving 12 bases between them. The CDR3 runs to 17 residues. Germline values: CDR1 LGHDT, CDR2 YNNKEL (reference sequence). The CDR3, as DNA: TGTGCCAGCAGCCAAGAGGGTCTAGCTGAGAACACCGGGGAGCTGTTTTTT. This translates into CASSQEGLAENTGELFF.

V is TRBV27 and J is TRBJ2-1; D is unclear. V lost 2 bases to trimming and J lost 1 base, with 12 bases between them. Germline lookup yields CDR1 MNHEY and CDR2 SMNVEV (reference sequence). The CDR3 is made up of 16 amino acids. This chain's CDR3 is CASSLRALVSYNEQFF. The CDR3 DNA reads as TGTGCCAGCAGTTTAAGGGCCCTTGTTTCCTACAATGAGCAGTTCTTC.

This chain uses TRBV20-1 with TRBJ2-3; the D is unclear. Trimming shortened V by 6 bases and J by 6 bases, and 7 bases separated the two germline ends. CDR3 length: 10 amino acids. CDR1 is DFQATT and CDR2 is SNEGSKA in the germline V gene (reference sequence). The CDR3: CSARWDTQYF. In nucleotides, the CDR3 is TGCAGTGCACGATGGGATACGCAGTATTTT.

V and J are TRBV11-2 and TRBJ2-7, with 8 positions matching TRBD2. Germline V gene lookup returns CDR1 SGHAT and CDR2 FQNNGV. The length of the CDR3 is 14 residues. J was trimmed by 0 bases and V by 3 bases; bases with no gene match: 1. In nucleotides, the CDR3 is TGTGCCAGCAGCTTTGGGACTAGCTCCTACGAGCAGTACTTC. Its translation is CASSFGTSSYEQYF. The entire variable domain, with the rest obtained from reference TRBV11-2 and TRBJ2-7, is as follows: EAGVAQSPRYKIIEKRQSVAFWCNPISGHATLYWYQQILGQGPKLLIQFQNNGVVDDSQLPKDRFSAERLKGVDSTLKIQPAKLEDSAVYLCASSFGTSSYEQYFGPGTRLTVT.

The gene calls are TRBV7-2 and TRBJ2-2, with 7 bases lining up with TRBD1. Germline V CDR1 and CDR2: SGHTA, FQGNSA. The trim removed 3 bases at V and 5 bases at J, leaving 6 bases unmatched. CDR3 length: 15 residues. This chain's CDR3 is CASSLTLQGTGELFF. The CDR3 region has the DNA TGTGCCAGCAGCTTGACGCTACAGGGGACCGGGGAGCTGTTTTTT.

The rearrangement uses TRBV27 and TRBJ2-7; no clear D. The V and J ends lost 2 bases and 0 bases respectively, with 8 bases between them. The V gene's germline CDR1 is MNHEY and CDR2 SMNVEV (reference sequence). The CDR3 extends over 14 amino acids. CDR3 amino acids: CASSLKSSSYEQYF. The CDR3 DNA reads as TGTGCCAGCAGTTTAAAGTCGAGCTCCTACGAGCAGTACTTC.

The J gene is TRBJ2-7, the V gene TRBV2; 12 positions match TRBD1. With 6 bases clipped from V and 6 bases from J, the junction kept 6 bases outside the gene matches. Germline-derived CDR1 and CDR2 are SNHLY and FYNNEI. The CDR3 loop spans 14 amino acids. The CDR3 loop reads CASRPGQGAGEQYF. CDR3 coding DNA: TGTGCCAGCAGACCGGGACAGGGGGCGGGCGAGCAGTACTTC. The full variable domain, completed using reference TRBV2 and TRBJ2-7, is EPEVTQTPSHQVTQMGQEVILRCVPISNHLYFYWYRQILGQKVEFLVSFYNNEISEKSEIFDDQFSVERPDGSNFTLKIRSTKLEDSAMYFCASRPGQGAGEQYFGPGTRLTVT.

This chain connects TRBV27 to TRBJ1-2; 9 nucleotides line up with TRBD1. V dropped 4 bases and J dropped 8; count of bases not matched to a gene: 11. This CDR3 region has 15 residues. Germline V gene lookup returns CDR1 MNHEY and CDR2 SMNVEV (reference sequence). CDR3 loop: CASSSVQGAAWGYTF. The DNA of the CDR3 is TGTGCCAGCAGTTCCGTACAGGGGGCGGCATGGGGCTACACCTTC.

The CDR3 region is CASSPWGNEQFF. The CDR3, as DNA: TGTGCCAGCAGCCCATGGGGGAATGAGCAGTTCTTC. J is TRBJ2-1 and V is TRBV7-2; D could derive from TRBD1 or TRBD2 (5 bases each). Trimming cost V 5 bases and J 7 bases, with 9 bases left between them. The CDR3 runs to 12 residues. CDR1 SGHTA and CDR2 FQGNSA come from the germline V gene.

The rearrangement joins TRBV12-3 or TRBV12-4 to TRBJ2-7; D may correspond to TRBD1 or TRBD2 (6 bases each). The CDR3 is 12 residues long. Trimming cost V 3 bases and J 6 bases, with 9 bases left between them. The CDR3 nucleotides are TGTGCCAGCAGTTTGGGGGGCAGCGAGCAGTACTTC. As protein: CASSLGGSEQYF.

CDR3 sequence reads: CATSSKAQGTNQPQHF. CDR3 DNA: TGTGCCACCAGCAGCAAGGCGCAGGGGACAAATCAGCCCCAGCATTTT. The rearrangement uses TRBV15 and TRBJ1-5, with D perhaps TRBD1 (6 bases). The CDR3 loop spans 16 amino acids. Trimming left V 3 bases short and J 4 bases short, with 16 bases between. Germline CDR1 LNHNV, CDR2 YYDKDF (reference sequence).

CDR3: CASSLFSTGASTDTQYF. CDR3 nucleotides: TGTGCCAGCAGTTTGTTCTCCACTGGGGCTAGCACAGATACGCAGTATTTT. The J gene is TRBJ2-3, the V gene TRBV28, with D possibly being TRBD1 (5 bases). Per germline, CDR1 MDHEN and CDR2 SYDVKM. CDR3 size: 17 residues. The germline V and J ends were trimmed by 3 bases and 0 bases, with 16 bases remaining between them.

The rearrangement joins TRBV7-2 to TRBJ2-3, with D tentatively TRBD2 (6 bases). This CDR3 has 15 residues. Germline assignment: CDR1 SGHTA and CDR2 FQGNSA. Trimming removed 5 bases at V and 4 bases at J, with 16 bases between. Here the CDR3 reads CASSPVGSGSDTQYF. The CDR3 region has the DNA TGTGCCAGCAGCCCCGTTGGAAGCGGGTCAGATACGCAGTATTTT.

This chain links TRBV14 with TRBJ2-7, with 8 nucleotides matching TRBD2. The CDR3 totals 16 residues. Germline-derived CDR1 and CDR2 are SGHDN and FVKESK. V dropped 4 bases and J dropped 2; count of bases not matched to a gene: 10. In nucleotides, the CDR3 is TGTGCCAGCAGCCCTACTAGCGGAAATGCTCCCTACGAGCAGTACTTC. Residues: CASSPTSGNAPYEQYF.

The chain uses TRBV25-1 and TRBJ1-1; D is perhaps TRBD1 (5 bases). The CDR3 covers 15 residues. The germline gives CDR1 MGHDK, CDR2 SYGVNS. Trimming stripped 5 bases from V and 4 bases from J, with 17 bases between. In nucleotides, the CDR3 is TGTGCCAGCAGTCCCCTATACGGGGGATCCACTGAAGCTTTCTTT. Protein sequence: CASSPLYGGSTEAFF.